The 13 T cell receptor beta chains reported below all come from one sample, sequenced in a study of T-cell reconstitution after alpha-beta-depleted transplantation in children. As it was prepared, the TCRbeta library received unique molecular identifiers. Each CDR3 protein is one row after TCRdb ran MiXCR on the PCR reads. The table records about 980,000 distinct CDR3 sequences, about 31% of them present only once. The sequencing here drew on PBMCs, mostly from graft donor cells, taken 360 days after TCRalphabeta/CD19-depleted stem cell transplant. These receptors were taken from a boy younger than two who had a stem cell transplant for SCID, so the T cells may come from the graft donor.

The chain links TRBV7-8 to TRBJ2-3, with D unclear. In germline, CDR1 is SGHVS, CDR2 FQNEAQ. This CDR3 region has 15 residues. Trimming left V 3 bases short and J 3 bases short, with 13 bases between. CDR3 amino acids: CASSFRGRKTDTQYF. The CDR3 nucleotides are TGTGCCAGCAGCTTCAGAGGACGCAAGACAGATACGCAGTATTTT.

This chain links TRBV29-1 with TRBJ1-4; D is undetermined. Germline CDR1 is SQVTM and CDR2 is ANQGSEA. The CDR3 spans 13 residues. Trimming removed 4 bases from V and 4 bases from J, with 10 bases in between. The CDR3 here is CSVGGGVNEKLFF. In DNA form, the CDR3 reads TGCAGCGTTGGCGGCGGAGTTAATGAAAAACTGTTTTTT.

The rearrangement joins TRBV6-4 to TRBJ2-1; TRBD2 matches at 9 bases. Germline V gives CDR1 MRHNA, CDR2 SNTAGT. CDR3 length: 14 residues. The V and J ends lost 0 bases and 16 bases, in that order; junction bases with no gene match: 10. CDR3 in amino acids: CASSDSILAGVRFF. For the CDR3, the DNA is TGTGCCAGCAGTGACTCCATACTAGCGGGCGTGCGTTTCTTC.

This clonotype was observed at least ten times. The CDR3 sequence: CSVGRGTEAFF. The CDR3 nucleotides read TGCAGCGTTGGCAGGGGCACTGAAGCTTTCTTT. The genes are TRBV29-1 and TRBJ1-1; D may be TRBD1 (6 bases). Per germline, CDR1 SQVTM and CDR2 ANQGSEA. This CDR3 has 11 amino acids. The V and J ends lost 4 bases and 4 bases respectively, with 7 bases between them.

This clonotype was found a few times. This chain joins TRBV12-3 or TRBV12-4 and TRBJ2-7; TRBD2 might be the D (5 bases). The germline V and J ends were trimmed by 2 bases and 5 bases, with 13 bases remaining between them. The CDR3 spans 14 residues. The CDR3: CASSLLAGNHEQYF. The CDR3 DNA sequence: TGTGCCAGCAGTTTACTAGCAGGAAACCACGAGCAGTACTTC.

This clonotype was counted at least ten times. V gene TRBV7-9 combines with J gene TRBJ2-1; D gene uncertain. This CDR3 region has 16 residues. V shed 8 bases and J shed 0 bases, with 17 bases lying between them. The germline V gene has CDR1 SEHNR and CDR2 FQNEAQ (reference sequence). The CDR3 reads CASGPLGHSSYNEQFF. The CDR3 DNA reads TGTGCCAGCGGCCCGCTTGGCCATAGCTCCTACAATGAGCAGTTCTTC.

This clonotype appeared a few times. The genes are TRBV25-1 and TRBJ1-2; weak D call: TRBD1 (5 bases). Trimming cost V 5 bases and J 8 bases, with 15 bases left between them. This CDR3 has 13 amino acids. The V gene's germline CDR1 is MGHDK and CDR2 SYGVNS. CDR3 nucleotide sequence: TGTGCCAGCAGTCGAGAGGGGCCAGAGGGCTACACCTTC. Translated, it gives CASSREGPEGYTF.

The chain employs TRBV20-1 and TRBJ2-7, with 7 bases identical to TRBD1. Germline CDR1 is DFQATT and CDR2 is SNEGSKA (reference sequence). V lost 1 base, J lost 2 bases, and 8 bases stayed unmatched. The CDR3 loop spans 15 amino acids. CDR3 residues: CSARARGQTPYEQYF. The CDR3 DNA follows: TGCAGTGCTAGAGCCCGGGGACAGACCCCCTACGAGCAGTACTTC.

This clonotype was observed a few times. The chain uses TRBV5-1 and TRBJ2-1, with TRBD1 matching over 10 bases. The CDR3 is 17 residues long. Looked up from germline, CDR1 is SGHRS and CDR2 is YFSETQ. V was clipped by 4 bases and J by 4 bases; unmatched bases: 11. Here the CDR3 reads CASSKRPGTGEYNEQFF. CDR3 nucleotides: TGCGCCAGCAGCAAGCGACCCGGGACAGGGGAGTACAATGAGCAGTTCTTC.

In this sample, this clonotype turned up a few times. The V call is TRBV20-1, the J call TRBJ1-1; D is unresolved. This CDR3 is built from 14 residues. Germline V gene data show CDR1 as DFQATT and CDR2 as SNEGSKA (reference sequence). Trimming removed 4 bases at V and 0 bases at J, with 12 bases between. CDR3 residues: CSATTAFLNTEAFF. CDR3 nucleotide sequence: TGCAGTGCTACCACAGCTTTTTTGAACACTGAAGCTTTCTTT.

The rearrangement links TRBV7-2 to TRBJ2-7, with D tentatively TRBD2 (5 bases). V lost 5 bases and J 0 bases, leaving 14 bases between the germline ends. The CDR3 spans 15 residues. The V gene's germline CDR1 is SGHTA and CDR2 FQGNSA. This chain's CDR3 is CASSPGAAPSYEQYF. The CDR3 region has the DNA TGTGCCAGCAGCCCCGGAGCGGCCCCCTCCTACGAGCAGTACTTC.

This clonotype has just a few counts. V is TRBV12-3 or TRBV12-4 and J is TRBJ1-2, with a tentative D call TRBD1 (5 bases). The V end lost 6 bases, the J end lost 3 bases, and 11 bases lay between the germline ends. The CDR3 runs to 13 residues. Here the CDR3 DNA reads TGTGCCAGCAGAAGGGACCCTGACTATGGCTACACCTTC. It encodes CASRRDPDYGYTF.

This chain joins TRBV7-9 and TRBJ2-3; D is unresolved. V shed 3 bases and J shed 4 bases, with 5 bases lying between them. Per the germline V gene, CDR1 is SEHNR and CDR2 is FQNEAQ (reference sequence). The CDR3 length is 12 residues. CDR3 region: CASSFLPDTQYF. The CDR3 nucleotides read TGTGCCAGCAGCTTTCTGCCAGATACGCAGTATTTT.